This entry is about one T cell receptor beta chain. Its target is unknown. The V and J ends lost 5 bases and 2 bases respectively, with 10 bases between them. CDR3 length: 13 amino acids. CDR1 and CDR2 (germline): SQVTM, ANQGSEA. This entry is derived from a study of response to subunit inactivated influenza vaccine. Study-level points and caveats: Authors suggested seasonal influenza vaccinations each recruit few new T cells.

TCRdb reprocessed the RT-PCR reads with MiXCR, giving one entry per CDR3 protein. The profile shows about 500,000 distinct CDR3 sequences, 16% of them singletons. The material was CD4+ T cells sorted from PBMCs, obtained less than 30 months after vaccination. V usage is TRBV29-1 and J usage is TRBJ2-1, with a weak D call TRBD1 (6 bases). This sequence was found in a man between 50 and 75 years old who received an inactivated influenza vaccine. In DNA form, the CDR3 reads TGCAGCGTTTCGGGACACACCTACAATGAGCAGTTCTTC. Translated: CSVSGHTYNEQFF.